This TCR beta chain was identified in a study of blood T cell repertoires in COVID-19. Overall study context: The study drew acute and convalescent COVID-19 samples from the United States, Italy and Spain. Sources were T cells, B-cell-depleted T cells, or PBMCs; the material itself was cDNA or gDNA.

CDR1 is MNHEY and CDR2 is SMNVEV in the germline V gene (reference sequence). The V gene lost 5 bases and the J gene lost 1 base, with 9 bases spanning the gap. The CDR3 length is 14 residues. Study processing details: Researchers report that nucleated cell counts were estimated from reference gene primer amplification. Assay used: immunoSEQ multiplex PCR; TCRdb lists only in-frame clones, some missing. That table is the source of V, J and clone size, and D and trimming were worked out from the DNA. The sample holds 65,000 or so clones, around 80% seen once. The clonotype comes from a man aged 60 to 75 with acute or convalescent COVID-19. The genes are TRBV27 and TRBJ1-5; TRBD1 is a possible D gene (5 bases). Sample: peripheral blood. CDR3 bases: TGTGCCAGCAGTGGGGGGTGGAGCAATCAGCCCCAGCATTTT. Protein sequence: CASSGGWSNQPQHF.